Described below is a single TCR beta chain sequence and its context. The sample is drawn from a study of graft-versus-host responses after intestinal transplantation. Study-wide context: Transplants were multivisceral, liver-intestinal, or isolated intestinal.

V was cut by 0 bases and J by 6 bases, with 4 bases left in between. The V gene's germline CDR1 is SGHDT and CDR2 YYEEEE. This CDR3 spans 12 amino acids. Assay: immunoSEQ multiplex PCR; the TCRdb copy retains only in-frame clones and omits some. Among 15,000 or so clones listed, about 87% were seen once. This sequence originates from a human patient who received an intestinal transplant, so some T cells may come from the graft donor. The source material was PBMCs, sampled around 110 days after intestinal transplant. V usage is TRBV5-6 and J usage is TRBJ1-5, with D uncertain. Written as DNA, the CDR3 is TGTGCCAGCAGCTTGGGGTCTCAGCCCCAGCATTTT. This gives the protein CASSLGSQPQHF.